The rows below give T cell receptor beta chains drawn from one sample of a study of blood T cell repertoires in COVID-19. The assay was immunoSEQ multiplex PCR, and TCRdb's table has in-frame clones only and misses some. The sample has 150,000 or so clones, about nine tenths seen once. The sequenced sample was peripheral blood. These receptors came from a human donor in a cohort sampled during active COVID-19. Each CDR3 is given without its conserved first and last residue.

11,TRBV6-5,ASRGGLSYEQY
18,TRBV11-3,ASSGRRSDRPWGSNQPQH
14,TRBV7-8,ASSLATGGAFEKLF
13,TRBV27,ASSLSQGRSGELF
11,TRBV25-1,ASSTGTGSYVH
13,TRBV28,ASSPGLAWGDTQY
13,TRBV15,ATSRVEGADYGYT
12,TRBV28,ASRNSRVNEKLF
13,TRBV18,ASSLQGGGPTEAF
13,TRBV27,ATVITGKGRETQY
16,TRBV28,ASSFLSFPRGMTTGYT
12,TRBV28,ASSLGGSAYEQY
12,TRBV7-8,ASSLVAGHQPQH
11,TRBV11-2,ASSLTVTSTQY
13,TRBV11-2,ASSLAGEPGKTQY
17,TRBV3-1/TRBV3-2,ASSQDRVAGVSGRDTQY
12,TRBV6-2/TRBV6-3,ASSYEGGTDTQY
17,TRBV19,ASSTSGLAGGRGTDTQY
13,TRBV7-8,ASSLAQGPNYGYT
13,TRBV19,ASSIAGGPSYEQY
12,TRBV28,ASSRTGVREKLF
12,TRBV9,ASSEASGQETQY
12,TRBV2,ASSEALITGTQY
10,TRBV10-1,ANPTGGYEQY
15,TRBV27,ASSYYGFGQGATEAF
12,TRBV30,AWVRDRGRKTQY
12,TRBV5-1,ASSLRGLGTEAF
12,TRBV15,ATSRAFGTYEQY
13,TRBV4-1,ASSQYGTSGYEQY
13,TRBV5-6,ASSSRGSRDSPLH
12,TRBV5-8,ASSLDRLNTEAF
15,TRBV18,ASSPVARQGASYEQY